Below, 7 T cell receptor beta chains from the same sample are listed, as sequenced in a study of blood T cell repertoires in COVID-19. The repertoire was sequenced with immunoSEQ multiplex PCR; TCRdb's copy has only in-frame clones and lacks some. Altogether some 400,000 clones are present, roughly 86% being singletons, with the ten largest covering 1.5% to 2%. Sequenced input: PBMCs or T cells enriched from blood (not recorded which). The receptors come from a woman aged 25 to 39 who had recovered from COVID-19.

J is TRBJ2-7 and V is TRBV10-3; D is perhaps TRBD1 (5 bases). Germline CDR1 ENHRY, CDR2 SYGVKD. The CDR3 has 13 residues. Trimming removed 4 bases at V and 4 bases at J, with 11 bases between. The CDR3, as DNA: TGTGCCATCAGTGGAAACCAGGGTTACGAGCAGTACTTC. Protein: CAISGNQGYEQYF.

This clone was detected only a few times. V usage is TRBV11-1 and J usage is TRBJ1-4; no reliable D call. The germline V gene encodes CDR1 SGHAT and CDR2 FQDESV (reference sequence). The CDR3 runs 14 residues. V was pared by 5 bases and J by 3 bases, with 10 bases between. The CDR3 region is CASSPGRANEKLFF. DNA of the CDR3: TGTGCCAGCAGCCCGGGTAGAGCTAATGAAAAACTGTTTTTT.

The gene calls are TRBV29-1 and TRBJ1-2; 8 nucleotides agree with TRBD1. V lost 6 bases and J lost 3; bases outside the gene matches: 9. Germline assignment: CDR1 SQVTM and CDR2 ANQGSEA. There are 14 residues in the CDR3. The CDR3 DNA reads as TGCAGCGTCCGAAGCACAGGGGGATACTATGGCTACACCTTC. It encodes CSVRSTGGYYGYTF.

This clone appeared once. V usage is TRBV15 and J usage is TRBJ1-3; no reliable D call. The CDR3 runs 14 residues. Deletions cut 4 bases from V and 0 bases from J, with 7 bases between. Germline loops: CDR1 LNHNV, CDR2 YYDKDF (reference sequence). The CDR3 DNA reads TGTGCCACCAGCACCCAGGACTCTGGAAACACCATATATTTT. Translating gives CATSTQDSGNTIYF. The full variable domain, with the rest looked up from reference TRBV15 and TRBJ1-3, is DAMVIQNPRYQVTQFGKPVTLSCSQTLNHNVMYWYQQKSSQAPKLLFHYYDKDFNNEADTPDNFQSRRPNTSFCFLDIRSPGLGDTAMYLCATSTQDSGNTIYFGEGSWLTVV.

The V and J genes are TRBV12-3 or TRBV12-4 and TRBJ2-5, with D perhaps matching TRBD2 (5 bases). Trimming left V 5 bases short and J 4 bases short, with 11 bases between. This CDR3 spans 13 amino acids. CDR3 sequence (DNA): TGTGCCAGCAGTGACTACAGTGGAGAGACCCAGTACTTC. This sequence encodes CASSDYSGETQYF.

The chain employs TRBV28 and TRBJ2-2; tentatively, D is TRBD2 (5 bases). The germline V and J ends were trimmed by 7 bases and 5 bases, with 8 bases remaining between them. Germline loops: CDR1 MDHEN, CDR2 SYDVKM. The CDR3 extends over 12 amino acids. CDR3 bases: TGTGCCAGCAAAGAGGGAACCGGGGAGCTGTTTTTT. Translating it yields CASKEGTGELFF.

Here the CDR3 DNA reads TGTGCCAGCAGCGAGTGGGGGACAGGGGGTAATGAAAAACTGTTTTTT. Protein sequence: CASSEWGTGGNEKLFF. The rearrangement uses TRBV9 and TRBJ1-4; 11 nucleotides agree with TRBD1. Per the germline V gene, CDR1 is SGDLS and CDR2 is YYNGEE. With V trimmed by 3 bases and J by 4 bases, 5 bases remained unmatched. The CDR3 length is 16 residues.